The clone carrying this TCR beta chain was counted ten times or more. Its antigen remains unknown. cDNA molecules, individually, were tagged with unique molecular identifiers. TCRdb used MiXCR to reprocess the 5' RACE reads, holding one entry per CDR3 protein. This table holds more than 65,000 distinct CDR3 sequences, roughly 15% found once. CDR1 is SEHNR and CDR2 is FQNEAQ in the germline V gene (reference sequence). The CDR3 length is 16 residues. V shed 9 bases and J shed 5 bases, with 26 bases lying between them. The data originate from a study of early T cells in non-severe SARS-CoV-2 infection. Study at large: The study sequenced bulk RNA from unsorted whole blood, with chains unpaired.

Points from the study as a whole: VDJdb matching favored anti-spike CD8 responses, missing private and CD4 specificities.

The clonotype originates from an adult who was a healthcare worker with PCR-confirmed SARS-CoV-2 infection or an uninfected control (not recorded which). Here the sequenced sample was whole blood, taken at baseline. The rearrangement uses TRBV7-9 and TRBJ2-7; D may be TRBD1 (5 bases). CDR3 protein: CARILGRALGRNEQYF. The CDR3 DNA reads as TGTGCCAGAATCTTAGGCAGGGCCCTCGGTCGGAACGAGCAGTACTTC.